The 4 T cell receptor beta chains presented below share a single source sample, sequenced in a study of PD-1 blockade in classical Hodgkin lymphoma. As to time point: cycle 4 day 1 (C4D1), after five to seven weeks of nivolumab. Every one of the patients relapsed after autologous stem cell transplantation (brentuximab vedotin exposure was variable). Assay used: immunoSEQ multiplex PCR; TCRdb lists only in-frame clones, some missing. The data show tens of thousands of clones, with approximately 90% seen just once and around 25% held by the top ten. The source material was peripheral blood mononuclear cells (PBMCs), sampled before the fourth cycle of nivolumab. These receptors were taken from a human donor with classical Hodgkin lymphoma.

V usage is TRBV2 and J usage is TRBJ1-2; the match to TRBD1 covers 8 bases. The CDR3 has 16 amino acids. The V gene's germline CDR1 is SNHLY and CDR2 FYNNEI. With 6 bases clipped from V and 5 bases from J, the junction kept 14 bases outside the gene matches. Here the CDR3 reads CASSVGGTGSQYGYTF. The CDR3 region has the DNA TGTGCCAGCAGCGTGGGGGGGACAGGTAGTCAATATGGCTACACCTTC.

The gene calls are TRBV7-6 and TRBJ2-3; D not certain. The CDR3 contains 15 residues. CDR1 and CDR2 (germline): SGHVS, FNYEAQ. Trimming cost V 5 bases and J 4 bases, with 16 bases left between them. CDR3: CASSPLHRGADTQYF. CDR3 coding DNA: TGTGCCAGCAGCCCCTTGCACCGCGGCGCAGATACGCAGTATTTT.

V and J are TRBV29-1 and TRBJ1-3; D is unclear. Trimming removed 5 bases at V and 3 bases at J, with 8 bases between. The CDR3 consists of 12 residues. Looked up from germline, CDR1 is SQVTM and CDR2 is ANQGSEA. The CDR3 protein is CSVLGIGNTIYF. The DNA of the CDR3 is TGCAGCGTTCTCGGCATTGGAAACACCATATATTTT.

The V call is TRBV2, the J call TRBJ1-5, with D possibly matching TRBD1 (5 bases). Germline V gene data show CDR1 as SNHLY and CDR2 as FYNNEI. CDR3 size: 15 residues. Trimming cost V 4 bases and J 5 bases, with 15 bases left between them. As DNA, the CDR3 is TGTGCCAGCAGTGGGGTAGGCAGGGTTGATCAGCCCCAGCATTTT. As protein: CASSGVGRVDQPQHF.